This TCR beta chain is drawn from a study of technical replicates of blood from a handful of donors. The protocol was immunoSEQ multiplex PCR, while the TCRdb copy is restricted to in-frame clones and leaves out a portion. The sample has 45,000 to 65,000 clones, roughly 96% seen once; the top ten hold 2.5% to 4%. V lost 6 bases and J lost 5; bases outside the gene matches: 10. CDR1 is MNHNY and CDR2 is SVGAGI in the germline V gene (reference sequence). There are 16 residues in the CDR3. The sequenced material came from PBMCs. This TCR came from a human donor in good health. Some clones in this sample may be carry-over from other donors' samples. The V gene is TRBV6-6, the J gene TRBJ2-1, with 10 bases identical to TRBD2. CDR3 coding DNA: TGTGCCAGCAGGCCCAGCGGGGGGGCCTTCCACAATGAGCAGTTCTTC. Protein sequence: CASRPSGGAFHNEQFF.